Below are 15 T cell receptor beta chains sequenced from a single sample in a study of radiation and T cells in renal cell carcinoma. The time point was: blood 2 weeks post-SBRT. Treatment in this sample: 15 Gy SBRT to primary tumor, nephrectomy 4 weeks later. TCRdb's copy holds only in-frame clones and misses some; the assay was immunoSEQ multiplex PCR. The sample records some 130,000 clones, roughly 77% being singletons. This specimen was blood, taken from a patient whose treatment included radiotherapy and nephrectomy. The receptors come from a woman aged 55-70 years with renal cell carcinoma.

The V gene is TRBV10-1, the J gene TRBJ2-7; D uncertain. Germline-derived CDR1 and CDR2 are WNHNN and SYGVQD (reference sequence). There are 13 residues in the CDR3. The ends were cut back, 2 bases at V and 3 bases at J, with 8 bases in the middle. CDR3 sequence: CASSEKSLYEQYF. DNA for the CDR3: TGCGCCAGCAGTGAGAAGTCCCTCTACGAGCAGTACTTC.

The CDR3 loop reads CASSLGALMRADTQYF. The CDR3 bases are TGTGCCAGCAGCTTAGGGGCCCTCATGAGGGCAGATACGCAGTATTTT. The J gene is TRBJ2-3, the V gene TRBV7-2, with D perhaps matching TRBD2 (5 bases). Trimming removed 1 base from V and 4 bases from J, with 15 bases in between. Germline V gene data show CDR1 as SGHTA and CDR2 as FQGNSA. The CDR3 spans 16 residues.

The chain recombines TRBV2 with TRBJ1-1; unclear D gene. The V end was cut by 9 bases, the J end by 4 bases, with 15 bases between. Germline V gives CDR1 SNHLY, CDR2 FYNNEI. The CDR3 consists of 13 residues. DNA for the CDR3: TGTGCCAGTTCGGAAACCGCCGTCACTGAAGCTTTCTTT. It yields the protein CASSETAVTEAFF.

V usage is TRBV15 and J usage is TRBJ1-5, with a weak D call TRBD1 (5 bases). V lost 8 bases, J lost 4 bases, and 12 bases lay in between. Germline V gene lookup returns CDR1 LNHNV and CDR2 YYDKDF (reference sequence). The CDR3 covers 13 residues. CDR3 in amino acids: CATRGGYNQPQHF. The CDR3 DNA sequence: TGTGCCACCCGCGGGGGGTATAATCAGCCCCAGCATTTT.

J is TRBJ2-2 and V is TRBV19; TRBD2 is a possible D gene (6 bases). Trimming removed 3 bases at V and 6 bases at J, with 20 bases between. CDR1 is LNHDA and CDR2 is SQIVND in the germline V gene (reference sequence). This CDR3 spans 17 amino acids. CDR3 in amino acids: CASSIRPTSGVAGELFF. CDR3 sequence (DNA): TGTGCCAGTAGTATTAGACCGACATCGGGGGTTGCCGGGGAGCTGTTTTTT.

The chain uses TRBV2 and TRBJ2-3, with D unresolved. The CDR3 is made up of 13 amino acids. The ends were cut back, 11 bases at V and 3 bases at J, with 15 bases in the middle. CDR1 SNHLY and CDR2 FYNNEI come from the germline V gene. Here the CDR3 DNA reads TGTGCCTCTATTGGGCCTCAGACAGATACGCAGTATTTT. Protein sequence: CASIGPQTDTQYF.

V gene TRBV6-5 combines with J gene TRBJ1-2; TRBD1 matches 7 bases. CDR1 MNHEY and CDR2 SVGAGI come from the germline V gene. Germline trimming cut 6 bases from V and 4 bases from J; bases unmatched to any gene: 5. This CDR3 region has 13 residues. The CDR3 nucleotides read TGTGCCAGCAGACAACAGGGGACCTATGGCTACACCTTC. Translated, it gives CASRQQGTYGYTF.

This chain connects TRBV9 to TRBJ1-6; D ambiguous. V was shortened by 7 bases and J by 6 bases, with 11 bases between the two germline ends. CDR3 length: 13 amino acids. Germline CDR1 reads SGDLS; CDR2 reads YYNGEE. The CDR3 here is CASSEQTNSPLHF. CDR3 coding DNA: TGTGCCAGCTCCGAACAGACTAATTCACCCCTCCACTTT.

This sequence joins TRBV11-2 and TRBJ2-1; perhaps TRBD1 as D (5 bases). Germline lookup yields CDR1 SGHAT and CDR2 FQNNGV. The CDR3 consists of 16 residues. Trimming stripped 0 bases from V and 7 bases from J, with 16 bases between. CDR3 nucleotides: TGTGCCAGCAGCTTAGACAGGGTGCCCCAAGAGAATGAGCAGTTCTTC. Translating gives CASSLDRVPQENEQFF.

V and J are TRBV4-1 and TRBJ2-5; D ambiguous. The V and J ends lost 0 bases and 3 bases respectively, with 2 bases between them. The length of the CDR3 is 12 residues. CDR1 is MGHRA, CDR2 YSYEKL, per germline. This CDR3 reads CASSQEEETQYF. The CDR3 nucleotides read TGCGCCAGCAGCCAAGAAGAAGAGACCCAGTACTTC.

The rearrangement uses TRBV6-5 and TRBJ1-1, with D unresolved. This CDR3 has 15 amino acids. Deletions cut 6 bases from V and 1 base from J, with 15 bases between. The germline gives CDR1 MNHEY, CDR2 SVGAGI. Here the CDR3 reads CASRDPVGPNTEAFF. The CDR3, as DNA: TGTGCCAGCAGGGACCCAGTGGGCCCGAACACTGAAGCTTTCTTT.

The rearrangement joins TRBV5-4 to TRBJ2-5; perhaps TRBD1 as D (5 bases). Per the germline V gene, CDR1 is SGHNT and CDR2 is YYREEE (reference sequence). The CDR3 is made up of 13 amino acids. V was cut by 2 bases and J by 7 bases, with 12 bases left in between. The CDR3 DNA sequence: TGTGCCAGCAGCTTAAGGGGAATGCGGACCCAGTACTTC. Protein: CASSLRGMRTQYF.

Here the CDR3 reads CASSSASARGYTF. The CDR3 DNA is TGTGCCAGCAGTTCCGCAAGTGCTCGCGGCTACACCTTC. V and J are TRBV5-5 and TRBJ1-2; no firm D call. Trimming stripped 5 bases from V and 8 bases from J, with 16 bases between. This CDR3 spans 13 amino acids. The V gene's germline CDR1 is SGHKS and CDR2 YYEKEE (reference sequence).

V usage is TRBV5-1 and J usage is TRBJ1-1; 7 nucleotides align to TRBD1. The germline V gene encodes CDR1 SGHRS and CDR2 YFSETQ. The CDR3 has 14 amino acids. The V segment lost 2 bases and the J segment 3 bases; nucleotides outside the gene matches: 4. CDR3 nucleotide sequence: TGCGCCAGCAGCTTAAGGCAGGGGGACACTGAAGCTTTCTTT. Protein: CASSLRQGDTEAFF.

The CDR3 loop is CATQGAQGWETQYF. The DNA for the CDR3 is TGTGCCACCCAGGGGGCCCAAGGCTGGGAGACCCAGTACTTC. The chain employs TRBV28 and TRBJ2-5; TRBD1 aligns across 8 bases. This CDR3 is 14 amino acids long. The V gene's germline CDR1 is MDHEN and CDR2 SYDVKM. J lost 5 bases, V lost 10 bases, and 12 bases had no gene match.